This TCR beta chain was profiled in a study of cytomegalovirus exposure and HLA in healthy donors. Assay: immunoSEQ multiplex PCR; the TCRdb copy retains only in-frame clones and omits some. Of a few hundred thousand clones in the sample, over 75% are singletons; the top ten hold approximately 0.88%. CDR3 length: 13 residues. With V trimmed by 5 bases and J by 4 bases, 2 bases remained unmatched. Germline CDR1 and CDR2: MDHEN and SYDVKM. The receptor was derived from a woman aged 18-30 years in good health and CMV-seronegative. This chain links TRBV28 with TRBJ1-5; 7 bases match TRBD1. Source material: PBMCs. The CDR3 region is CASSLTGNQPQHF. The CDR3 DNA reads as TGTGCCAGCAGTCTGACAGGGAATCAGCCCCAGCATTTT.